This T cell receptor (beta chain) emerged from a study of cytomegalovirus exposure and HLA in healthy donors. The germline CDR1 and CDR2 sequences are SGHRS and YFSETQ. This CDR3 has 16 amino acids. The V and J ends lost 1 base and 4 bases respectively, with 15 bases between them. A multiplex PCR was run with 60 Vbeta primers and 13 Jbeta primers. Here immunoSEQ multiplex PCR was the method, and the copy in TCRdb shows in-frame clones only, minus some. The table includes some 150,000 clones, more than 75% detected once. The clonotype originates from a man between 18 and 29 years old in good health and CMV-seronegative. The sample was PBMCs. The V and J genes are TRBV5-1 and TRBJ2-1; D call uncertain. The CDR3 bases are TGCGCCAGCAGCTTGATCAGTACAGTGGGTTACAATGAGCAGTTCTTC. This gives the protein CASSLISTVGYNEQFF.